These 23 T cell receptor beta chains were sequenced from one sample in a study of shared clonotypes between healthy human individuals. Sequencing was performed with immunoSEQ multiplex PCR; in TCRdb, only in-frame clones are kept and a portion is missing. The data show under 2.5 million clones, with about nine tenths seen just once and 0.3% to 0.45% held by the top ten. The sequencing input was naive CD4+ T cells from PBMCs. Documented subset: CD45RA+ positively selected. The receptor source for this set is a man younger than 30 in good health. Some clones in this sample may be carry-over from other donors' samples.

The gene calls are TRBV6-1 and TRBJ2-7; either TRBD1 or TRBD2 may supply D (5 bases each). V shed 5 bases and J shed 3 bases, with 11 bases lying between them. The CDR3 runs to 13 residues. Germline V gene sequence: CDR1 MNHNS, CDR2 SASEGT. The CDR3 nucleotides are TGTGCCAGCAGTCCTCGGGACCGCTACGAGCAGTACTTC. It codes for CASSPRDRYEQYF.

The V and J genes are TRBV7-2 and TRBJ1-3; D is uncertain. The CDR3 runs 16 residues. In germline, CDR1 is SGHTA, CDR2 FQGNSA. Trimming shortened V by 3 bases and J by 0 bases, and 12 bases separated the two germline ends. The CDR3: CASSFLDGRSGNTIYF. The CDR3 nucleotides read TGTGCCAGCAGCTTTCTAGACGGACGCTCTGGAAACACCATATATTTT. The full variable domain, rest sourced from reference TRBV7-2 and TRBJ1-3, is GAGVSQSPSNKVTEKGKDVELRCDPISGHTALYWYRQSLGQGLEFLIYFQGNSAPDKSGLPSDRFSAERTGGSVSTLTIQRTQQEDSAVYLCASSFLDGRSGNTIYFGEGSWLTVV.

This chain links TRBV7-3 with TRBJ1-1; tentatively, D is TRBD1 (6 bases). Trimming left V 5 bases short and J 5 bases short, with 12 bases between. This CDR3 comprises 13 residues. The germline gives CDR1 SGHTA, CDR2 FQGTGA. CDR3 nucleotides: TGTGCCAGCAGCCCGAAAACAGGGACTGAAGCTTTCTTT. This sequence encodes CASSPKTGTEAFF.

In regard to this clone: The same CDR3 arises from other DNA sequences in this sample as well. The chain couples TRBV18 to TRBJ2-5, with D uncertain. Germline CDR1 and CDR2: KGHSH and LQKENI. The CDR3 contains 12 residues. Trimming cost V 3 bases and J 1 base, with 3 bases left between them. The CDR3 loop reads CASSPLQETQYF. CDR3 nucleotide sequence: TGTGCCAGCTCACCGCTCCAAGAGACCCAGTACTTC.

This clone was observed a single time. V is TRBV9 and J is TRBJ1-2, with 7 bases identical to TRBD1. With V trimmed by 4 bases and J by 7 bases, 10 bases remained unmatched. CDR1 is SGDLS and CDR2 is YYNGEE in the germline V gene. The CDR3 length is 14 residues. The CDR3 loop is CASSLIGTDLGYTF. DNA for the CDR3: TGTGCCAGCAGCCTCATCGGGACAGATCTTGGCTACACCTTC.

For this clone: This same CDR3 is encoded by further DNA sequences in the sample. V gene TRBV7-2 combines with J gene TRBJ2-5; TRBD2 aligns across 14 bases. This CDR3 region has 16 residues. Trimming at V came to 5 bases and at J to 1 base, leaving 3 bases not matched to a gene. Germline V CDR1 and CDR2: SGHTA, FQGNSA. The DNA of the CDR3 is TGTGCCAGCAGCCTCGGACTAGCGGGAGGCCAAGAGACCCAGTACTTC. Its protein product is CASSLGLAGGQETQYF.

This chain's CDR3 is CSGQNNEQFF. For the CDR3, the DNA is TGCAGCGGACAAAACAATGAGCAGTTCTTC. V usage is TRBV29-1 and J usage is TRBJ2-1; D gene uncertain. Germline assignment: CDR1 SQVTM and CDR2 ANQGSEA. V shed 7 bases and J shed 5 bases, with 6 bases lying between them. The CDR3 spans 10 residues.

The V and J genes are TRBV6-1 and TRBJ2-1, with TRBD2 matching 11 bases. The CDR3 is 14 residues long. Germline values: CDR1 MNHNS, CDR2 SASEGT. V lost 1 base, J lost 9 bases, and 2 bases stayed unmatched. CDR3 sequence (DNA): TGTGCCAGCAGTGAAGGGCTAGCGGGAGGTGAGCAGTTCTTC. It yields the protein CASSEGLAGGEQFF.

The genes are TRBV28 and TRBJ2-5; D possibly uses TRBD1 or TRBD2 (5 bases each). Per the germline V gene, CDR1 is MDHEN and CDR2 is SYDVKM. The CDR3 is made up of 16 amino acids. V shed 4 bases and J shed 4 bases, with 19 bases lying between them. For the CDR3, the DNA is TGTGCCAGCAGTTCATACCCGCCCAAGGGGAGAGAGACCCAGTACTTC. Translating it yields CASSSYPPKGRETQYF.

The DNA of the CDR3 is TGTGCCAGCAGTTCGAGCGGGGGGGTCGCCTACGAGCAGTACTTC. Translated, it gives CASSSSGGVAYEQYF. V usage is TRBV27 and J usage is TRBJ2-7; 10 bases match TRBD2. The CDR3 runs 15 residues. Germline CDR1 reads MNHEY; CDR2 reads SMNVEV (reference sequence). V shed 4 bases and J 2 bases; nucleotides not matched to a gene: 5.

This clone was picked up one time. The rearrangement uses TRBV7-9 and TRBJ2-7; 10 bases align to TRBD1. V was clipped by 2 bases and J by 6 bases; unmatched bases: 4. This CDR3 is 14 amino acids long. CDR1 is SEHNR, CDR2 FQNEAQ, per germline (reference sequence). Here the CDR3 DNA reads TGTGCCAGCAGCTTATGGGACAGGGGAAGCGAGCAGTACTTC. It codes for CASSLWDRGSEQYF.

This clone showed up just once. Other DNA sequences from this sample encode an identical CDR3 as well. V and J are TRBV18 and TRBJ1-1; 7 bases are a match to TRBD1. CDR3 size: 14 residues. In germline, CDR1 is KGHSH, CDR2 LQKENI. V lost 3 bases and J lost 2; bases outside the gene matches: 3. Here the CDR3 reads CASSPDRVNTEAFF. The CDR3 DNA is TGTGCCAGCTCACCCGACAGGGTCAACACTGAAGCTTTCTTT.

This chain joins TRBV11-3 and TRBJ2-1; D ambiguous. CDR3 length equals 13 residues. Trimming stripped 5 bases from V and 5 bases from J, with 10 bases between. Germline-derived CDR1 and CDR2 are SGHNT and YENEEA. CDR3 DNA: TGTGCCAGCAGCCCCCCGTGGGACAATGAGCAGTTCTTC. This translates into CASSPPWDNEQFF.

Notes on this clone: Additional DNA sequences in this sample encode the identical CDR3. This rearrangement joins TRBV19 to TRBJ1-1; possibly TRBD1 for D (5 bases). The CDR3 runs to 14 residues. In germline, CDR1 is LNHDA, CDR2 SQIVND (reference sequence). With 5 bases removed from V and 0 bases from J, the gap between germline ends came to 10 bases. CDR3 coding DNA: TGTGCCAGTAGTTTGCGGGGCTTGAACACTGAAGCTTTCTTT. Translation: CASSLRGLNTEAFF.

The rearrangement uses TRBV5-4 and TRBJ2-5; 9 nucleotides line up with TRBD1. V dropped 4 bases and J dropped 0; count of bases not matched to a gene: 4. The CDR3 spans 15 residues. Germline-derived CDR1 and CDR2 are SGHNT and YYREEE (reference sequence). The CDR3 loop reads CASSPDRGNQETQYF. The CDR3 DNA is TGTGCCAGCAGCCCGGACAGGGGTAACCAAGAGACCCAGTACTTC.

The rearrangement links TRBV19 to TRBJ1-5, with 9 nucleotides matching TRBD1. Per the germline V gene, CDR1 is LNHDA and CDR2 is SQIVND (reference sequence). This CDR3 has 15 amino acids. The ends lost 5 bases at V and 3 bases at J; junction bases unmatched: 5. The CDR3 DNA follows: TGTGCCAGTAGTTCGGGACAGGGTGACAATCAGCCCCAGCATTTT. It encodes CASSSGQGDNQPQHF.

The gene calls are TRBV11-3 and TRBJ2-3, with D hard to call. The V end lost 5 bases, the J end lost 1 base, and 10 bases lay between the germline ends. The V gene's germline CDR1 is SGHNT and CDR2 YENEEA. This CDR3 spans 14 amino acids. This CDR3 is CASSAPGGTDTQYF. CDR3 DNA sequence: TGTGCCAGCAGCGCACCGGGTGGCACAGATACGCAGTATTTT.

V is TRBV9 and J is TRBJ2-2; 8 positions agree with TRBD1. Germline V gene data show CDR1 as SGDLS and CDR2 as YYNGEE. Trimming at V came to 3 bases and at J to 6 bases, leaving 7 bases not matched to a gene. The CDR3 length is 15 residues. The CDR3 region has the DNA TGTGCCAGCAGCGCCTCGGGACAGGCCGCCGGGGAGCTGTTTTTT. It yields the protein CASSASGQAAGELFF.

V usage is TRBV9 and J usage is TRBJ2-3, with D possibly being TRBD2 (5 bases). This CDR3 region has 16 residues. Deletions cut 0 bases from V and 6 bases from J, with 17 bases between. From germline, CDR1 is SGDLS and CDR2 YYNGEE. CDR3 in amino acids: CASSVASGLRADTQYF. CDR3 nucleotide sequence: TGTGCCAGCAGCGTAGCCTCCGGGTTGCGGGCCGATACGCAGTATTTT.

This clone appeared a few times. The chain joins TRBV10-3 to TRBJ1-1, with D maybe TRBD1 (5 bases). V gave up 8 bases and J gave up 1 base, with 14 bases separating them. The CDR3 spans 14 residues. Germline V gene sequence: CDR1 ENHRY, CDR2 SYGVKD. CDR3 sequence: CAIRMTDENTEAFF. As DNA, the CDR3 is TGTGCCATCCGTATGACAGACGAGAACACTGAAGCTTTCTTT.

The chain has TRBV6-6 and TRBJ1-5; maybe TRBD1 (6 bases). Germline values: CDR1 MNHNY, CDR2 SVGAGI (reference sequence). The CDR3 is 14 residues long. V was pared by 5 bases and J by 1 base, with 9 bases between. CDR3: CASSEQGSNQPQHF. For the CDR3, the DNA is TGTGCCAGCAGTGAGCAGGGGAGCAATCAGCCCCAGCATTTT.

This clone was counted a single time. The sample carries other DNA sequences with the same CDR3. The CDR3 bases are TGTGCCAGCAGAAGGGAAGAGACCCAGTACTTC. It specifies CASRREETQYF. The V gene is TRBV28, the J gene TRBJ2-5, with D unresolved. The CDR3 extends over 11 amino acids. Germline assignment: CDR1 MDHEN and CDR2 SYDVKM. V was cut by 6 bases and J by 3 bases, with 5 bases left in between.

Notes on this clone: The sample carries other DNA sequences with the same CDR3. This sequence joins TRBV5-1 and TRBJ2-3, with TRBD1 matching over 9 bases. CDR3 length: 15 residues. Trimming cost V 0 bases and J 2 bases; bases outside gene matches: 1. CDR1 and CDR2 from the germline V gene are SGHRS and YFSETQ. The CDR3 is CASSLVQGATDTQYF. The CDR3 nucleotides are TGCGCCAGCAGCTTGGTACAGGGGGCCACAGATACGCAGTATTTT.